This entry describes one T cell receptor beta chain. The antigen is not known. It was second doses at about 4 or about 12 weeks that were pooled. Some clones are missing from TCRdb's copy, which holds only in-frame ones; the method was immunoSEQ multiplex PCR. Among 150,000 to 200,000 clones listed, around 90% were seen once. These data belong to a study of T cell responses to AZD1222 COVID-19 vaccine. General observations from the study: Most donors were white British, females outnumbered males, and clonal diversity was possibly underestimated.

The CDR3 has 14 residues. The germline V gene encodes CDR1 SGHNT and CDR2 YYREEE (reference sequence). The V and J ends lost 4 bases and 6 bases respectively, with 17 bases between them. The specimen was peripheral blood, collected 28 days after the second AZD1222 dose. The genes are TRBV5-4 and TRBJ2-7; either TRBD1 or TRBD2 may supply D (5 bases each). The receptor comes from an adult who received the AZD1222 COVID-19 vaccine. CDR3 DNA: TGTGCCAGCAGCACCGGGACCGAGCCGAGCGAGCAGTACTTC. This translates into CASSTGTEPSEQYF.